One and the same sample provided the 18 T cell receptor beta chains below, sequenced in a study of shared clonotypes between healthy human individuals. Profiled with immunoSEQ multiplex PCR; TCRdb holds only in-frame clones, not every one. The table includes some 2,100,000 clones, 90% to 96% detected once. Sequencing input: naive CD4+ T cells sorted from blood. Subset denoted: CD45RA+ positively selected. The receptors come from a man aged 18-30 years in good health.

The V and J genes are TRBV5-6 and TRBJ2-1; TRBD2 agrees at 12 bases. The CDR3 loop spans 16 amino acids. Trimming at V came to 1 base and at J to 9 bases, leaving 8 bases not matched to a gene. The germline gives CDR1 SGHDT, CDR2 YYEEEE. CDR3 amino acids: CASSLTGLAGRSEQFF. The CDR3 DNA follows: TGTGCCAGCAGCTTGACCGGACTAGCGGGAAGGAGTGAGCAGTTCTTC.

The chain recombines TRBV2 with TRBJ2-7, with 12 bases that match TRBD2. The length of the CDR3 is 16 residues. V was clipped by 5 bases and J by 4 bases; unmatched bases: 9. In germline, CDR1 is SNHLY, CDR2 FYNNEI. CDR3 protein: CASSKRLAGVEYEQYF. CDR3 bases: TGTGCCAGCAGTAAGAGACTAGCGGGAGTGGAGTACGAGCAGTACTTC.

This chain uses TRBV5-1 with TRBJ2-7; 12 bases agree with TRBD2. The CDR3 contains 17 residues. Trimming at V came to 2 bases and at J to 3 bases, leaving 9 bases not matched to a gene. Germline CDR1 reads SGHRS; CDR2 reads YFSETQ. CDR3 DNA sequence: TGCGCCAGCAGCTTCGCGGGGGCTAGCGGGAGGGGCTACGAGCAGTACTTC. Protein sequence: CASSFAGASGRGYEQYF.

The DNA of the CDR3 is TGTGCCATCAGTGAGGTGGGGACTAGCGGGGCGAACACCGGGGAGCTGTTTTTT. It encodes CAISEVGTSGANTGELFF. This rearrangement joins TRBV10-3 to TRBJ2-2, with 13 bases that match TRBD2. The CDR3 spans 18 residues. CDR1 and CDR2 from the germline V gene are ENHRY and SYGVKD. The V gene end was trimmed by 2 bases and the J gene end by 0 bases; junction bases not matched to a gene: 3.

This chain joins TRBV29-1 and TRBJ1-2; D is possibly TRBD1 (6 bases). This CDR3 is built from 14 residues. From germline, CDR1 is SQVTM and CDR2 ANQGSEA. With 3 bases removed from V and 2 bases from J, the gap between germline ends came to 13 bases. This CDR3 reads CSVDGGGRNYGYTF. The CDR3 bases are TGCAGCGTTGACGGCGGGGGGCGCAACTATGGCTACACCTTC. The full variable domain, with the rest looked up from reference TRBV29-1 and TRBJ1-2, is SAVISQKPSRDICQRGTSLTIQCQVDSQVTMMFWYRQQPGQSLTLIATANQGSEATYESGFVIDKFPISRPNLTFSTLTVSNMSPEDSSIYLCSVDGGGRNYGYTFGSGTRLTVV.

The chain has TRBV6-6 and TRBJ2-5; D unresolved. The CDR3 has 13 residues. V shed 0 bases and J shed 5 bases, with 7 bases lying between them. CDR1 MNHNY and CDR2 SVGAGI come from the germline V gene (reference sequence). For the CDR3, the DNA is TGTGCCAGCAGTTACTCCGGTCTGGAGACCCAGTACTTC. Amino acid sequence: CASSYSGLETQYF.

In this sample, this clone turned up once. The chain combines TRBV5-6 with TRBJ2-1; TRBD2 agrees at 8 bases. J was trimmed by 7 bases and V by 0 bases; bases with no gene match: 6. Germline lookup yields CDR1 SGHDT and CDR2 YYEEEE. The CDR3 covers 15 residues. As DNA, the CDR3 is TGTGCCAGCAGCTTGGAGGGACTAGGGTCGAATGAGCAGTTCTTC. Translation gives CASSLEGLGSNEQFF.

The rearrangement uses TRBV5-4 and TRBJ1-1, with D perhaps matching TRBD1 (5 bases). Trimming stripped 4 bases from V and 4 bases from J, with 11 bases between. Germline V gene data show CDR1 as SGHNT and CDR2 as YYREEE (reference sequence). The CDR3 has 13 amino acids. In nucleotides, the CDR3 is TGTGCCAGCAGCCGGCGGGGGGTCACTGAAGCTTTCTTT. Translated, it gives CASSRRGVTEAFF.

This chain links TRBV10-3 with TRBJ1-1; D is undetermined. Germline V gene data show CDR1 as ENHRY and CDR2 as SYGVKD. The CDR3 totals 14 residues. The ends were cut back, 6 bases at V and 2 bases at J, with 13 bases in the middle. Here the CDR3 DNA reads TGTGCCATCAGCGACGGGCAGATCAACACTGAAGCTTTCTTT. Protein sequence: CAISDGQINTEAFF.

The CDR3 nucleotides read TGTGCCAGCAGCCTCATGAGCAGGAATGAAAAACTGTTTTTT. It is translated as CASSLMSRNEKLFF. The chain has TRBV9 and TRBJ1-4; D not resolved. Germline CDR1 reads SGDLS; CDR2 reads YYNGEE. The CDR3 sequence is 14 residues long. V gave up 4 bases and J gave up 5 bases, with 12 bases separating them.

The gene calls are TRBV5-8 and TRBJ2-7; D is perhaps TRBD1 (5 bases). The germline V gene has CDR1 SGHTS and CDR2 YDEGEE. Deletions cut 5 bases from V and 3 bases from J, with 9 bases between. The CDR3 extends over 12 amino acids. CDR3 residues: CASRRDSYEQYF. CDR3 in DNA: TGTGCCAGCAGACGAGACAGCTACGAGCAGTACTTC.

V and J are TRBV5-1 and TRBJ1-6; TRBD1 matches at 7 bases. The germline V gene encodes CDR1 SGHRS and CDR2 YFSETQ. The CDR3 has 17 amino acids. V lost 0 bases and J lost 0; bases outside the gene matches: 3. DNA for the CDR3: TGCGCCAGCAGCTTGGAGGGGGCGAGCTCCTATAATTCACCCCTCCACTTT. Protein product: CASSLEGASSYNSPLHF. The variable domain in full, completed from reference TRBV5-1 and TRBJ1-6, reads KAGVTQTPRYLIKTRGQQVTLSCSPISGHRSVSWYQQTPGQGLQFLFEYFSETQRNKGNFPGRFSGRQFSNSRSEMNVSTLELGDSALYLCASSLEGASSYNSPLHFGNGTRLTVT.

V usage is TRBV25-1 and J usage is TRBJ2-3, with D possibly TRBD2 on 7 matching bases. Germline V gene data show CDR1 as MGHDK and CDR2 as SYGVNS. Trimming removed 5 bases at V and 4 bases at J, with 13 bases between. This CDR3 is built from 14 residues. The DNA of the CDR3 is TGTGCCAGCAGTACGGGCGGGGGCCCAGATACGCAGTATTTT. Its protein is CASSTGGGPDTQYF.

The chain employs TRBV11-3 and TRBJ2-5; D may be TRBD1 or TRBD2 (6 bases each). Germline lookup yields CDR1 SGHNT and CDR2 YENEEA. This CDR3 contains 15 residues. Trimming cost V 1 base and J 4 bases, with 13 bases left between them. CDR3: CASSLGGGLVETQYF. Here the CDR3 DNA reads TGTGCCAGCAGCTTAGGAGGGGGACTGGTAGAGACCCAGTACTTC.

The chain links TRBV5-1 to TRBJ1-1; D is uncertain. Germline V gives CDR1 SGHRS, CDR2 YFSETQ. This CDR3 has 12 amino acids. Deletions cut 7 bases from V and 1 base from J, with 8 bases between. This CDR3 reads CASRQTNTEAFF. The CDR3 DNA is TGCGCCAGCCGCCAGACGAACACTGAAGCTTTCTTT.

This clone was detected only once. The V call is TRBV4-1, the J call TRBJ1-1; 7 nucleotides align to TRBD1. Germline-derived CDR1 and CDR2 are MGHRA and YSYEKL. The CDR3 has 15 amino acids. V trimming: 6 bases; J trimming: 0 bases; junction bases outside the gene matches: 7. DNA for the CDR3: TGCGCCAGCAGTCCCGACAGGGTAATGAACACTGAAGCTTTCTTT. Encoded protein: CASSPDRVMNTEAFF.

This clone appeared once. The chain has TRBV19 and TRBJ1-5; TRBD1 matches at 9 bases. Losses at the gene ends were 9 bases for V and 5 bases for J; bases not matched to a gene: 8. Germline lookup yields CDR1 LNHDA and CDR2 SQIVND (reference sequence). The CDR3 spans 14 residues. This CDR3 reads CASNRGPLHQPQHF. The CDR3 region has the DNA TGTGCCAGCAACAGGGGGCCTCTTCATCAGCCCCAGCATTTT. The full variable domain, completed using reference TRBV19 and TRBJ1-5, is DGGITQSPKYLFRKEGQNVTLSCEQNLNHDAMYWYRQDPGQGLRLIYYSQIVNDFQKGDIAEGYSVSREKKESFPLTVTSAQKNPTAFYLCASNRGPLHQPQHFGDGTRLSIL.

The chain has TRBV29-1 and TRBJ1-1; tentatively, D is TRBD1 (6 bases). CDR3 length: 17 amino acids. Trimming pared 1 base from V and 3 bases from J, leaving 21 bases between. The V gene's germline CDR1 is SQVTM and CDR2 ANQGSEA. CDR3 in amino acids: CSVEGRSGEGWDTEAFF. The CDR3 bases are TGCAGCGTTGAAGGCCGATCAGGGGAGGGTTGGGACACTGAAGCTTTCTTT.